The source of this T cell receptor (beta chain) is a study of blood T cell repertoires in COVID-19. About the research overall: Samples of COVID-19 (acute and convalescent) were obtained from the United States, Italy and Spain. Nucleic acid was either cDNA or gDNA, and it came from T cells, B-cell-depleted T cells, or PBMCs.

The ends lost 3 bases at V and 10 bases at J; junction bases unmatched: 4. This CDR3 comprises 12 residues. CDR1 and CDR2 (germline): KGHSY, FQNENV. The table came from immunoSEQ multiplex PCR; TCRdb's copy has only in-frame clones and leaves some out. The profile shows around 95,000 clones, more than 85% of them singletons. Input material: peripheral blood. The clonotype originates from a man aged 45-60 years with active COVID-19. J is TRBJ2-3 and V is TRBV16; 7 bases match TRBD1. CDR3 bases: TGTGCCAGCAGCCATGACAGGGTTCCGCAGTATTTT. Its translation: CASSHDRVPQYF.